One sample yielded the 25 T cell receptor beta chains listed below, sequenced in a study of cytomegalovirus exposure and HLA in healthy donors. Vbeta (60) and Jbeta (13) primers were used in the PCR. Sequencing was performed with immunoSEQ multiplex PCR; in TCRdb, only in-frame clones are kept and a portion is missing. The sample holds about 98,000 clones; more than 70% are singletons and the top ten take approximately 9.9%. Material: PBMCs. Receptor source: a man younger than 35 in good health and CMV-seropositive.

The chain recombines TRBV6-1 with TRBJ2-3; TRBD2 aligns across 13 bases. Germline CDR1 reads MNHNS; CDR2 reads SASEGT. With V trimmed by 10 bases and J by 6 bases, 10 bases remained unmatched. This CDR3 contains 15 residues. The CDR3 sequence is CATESGTSGADTQYF. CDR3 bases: TGTGCCACAGAATCCGGGACTAGCGGGGCTGATACGCAGTATTTT.

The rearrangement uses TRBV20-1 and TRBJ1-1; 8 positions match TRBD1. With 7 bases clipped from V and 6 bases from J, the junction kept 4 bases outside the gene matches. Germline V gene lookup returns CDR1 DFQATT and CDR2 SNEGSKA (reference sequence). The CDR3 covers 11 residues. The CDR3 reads CSVGQGPEAFF. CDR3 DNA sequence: TGCAGTGTAGGACAGGGCCCTGAAGCTTTCTTT.

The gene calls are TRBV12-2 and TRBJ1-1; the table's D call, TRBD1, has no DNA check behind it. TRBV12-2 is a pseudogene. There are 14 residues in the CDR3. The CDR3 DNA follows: TGTGCAAGTCGCTTAGCAAGACAGGGGGCTGAAGCTTTCTTT. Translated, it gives CASRLARQGAEAFF.

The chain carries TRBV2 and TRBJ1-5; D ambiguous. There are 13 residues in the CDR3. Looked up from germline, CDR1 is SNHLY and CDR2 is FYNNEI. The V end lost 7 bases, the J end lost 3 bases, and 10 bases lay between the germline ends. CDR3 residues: CASTGGLNQPQHF. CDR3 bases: TGTGCCAGCACGGGAGGACTCAATCAGCCCCAGCATTTT. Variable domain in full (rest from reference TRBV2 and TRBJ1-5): EPEVTQTPSHQVTQMGQEVILRCVPISNHLYFYWYRQILGQKVEFLVSFYNNEISEKSEIFDDQFSVERPDGSNFTLKIRSTKLEDSAMYFCASTGGLNQPQHFGDGTRLSIL.

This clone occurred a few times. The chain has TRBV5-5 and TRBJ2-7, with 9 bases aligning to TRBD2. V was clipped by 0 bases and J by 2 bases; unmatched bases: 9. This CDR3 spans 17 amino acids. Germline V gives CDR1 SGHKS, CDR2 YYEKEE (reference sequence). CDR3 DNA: TGTGCCAGCAGCTTGGTCGGGCTAGCGGGGTCAACCTACGAGCAGTACTTC. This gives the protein CASSLVGLAGSTYEQYF.

The CDR3 loop reads CASRGSGAPQYF. In DNA, the CDR3 is TGTGCCAGCAGGGGTAGCGGGGCCCCCCAGTATTTT. The genes are TRBV7-9 and TRBJ2-3, with 8 positions matching TRBD2. The CDR3 consists of 12 residues. Germline V gene data show CDR1 as SEHNR and CDR2 as FQNEAQ (reference sequence). Trimming at V came to 6 bases and at J to 12 bases, leaving 8 bases not matched to a gene.

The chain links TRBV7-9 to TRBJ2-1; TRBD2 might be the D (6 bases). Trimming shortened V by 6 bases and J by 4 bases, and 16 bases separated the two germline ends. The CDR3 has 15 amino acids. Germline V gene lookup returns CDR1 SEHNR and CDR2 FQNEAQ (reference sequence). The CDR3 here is CASSSPGTRYNEQFF. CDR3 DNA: TGTGCCAGCAGTTCTCCCGGGACTCGTTACAATGAGCAGTTCTTC.

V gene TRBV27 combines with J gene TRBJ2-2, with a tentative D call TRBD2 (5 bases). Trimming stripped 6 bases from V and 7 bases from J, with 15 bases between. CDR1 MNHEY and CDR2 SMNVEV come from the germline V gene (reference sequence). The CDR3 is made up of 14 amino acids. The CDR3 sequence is CASSPTAEIGELFF. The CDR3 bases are TGTGCCAGCAGCCCTACAGCGGAAATCGGGGAGCTGTTTTTT.

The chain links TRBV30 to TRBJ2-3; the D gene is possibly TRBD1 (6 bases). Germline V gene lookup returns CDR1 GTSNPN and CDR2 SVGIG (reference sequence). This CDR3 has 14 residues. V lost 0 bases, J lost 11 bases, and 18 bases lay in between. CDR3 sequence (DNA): TGTGCCTGGAGTGTATCACAGGGAAGTAGGGGGCAGTATTTT. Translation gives CAWSVSQGSRGQYF.

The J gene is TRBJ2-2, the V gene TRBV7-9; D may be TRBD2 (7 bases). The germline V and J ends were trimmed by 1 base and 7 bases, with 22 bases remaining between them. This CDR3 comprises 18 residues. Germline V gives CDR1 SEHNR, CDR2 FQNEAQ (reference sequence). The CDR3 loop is CASSLVGGGTLHNGELFF. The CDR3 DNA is TGTGCCAGCAGCTTAGTCGGCGGGGGCACCCTTCATAACGGGGAGCTGTTTTTT.

The CDR3 DNA reads as TGTGCCAGCAGCCCGGACGGACTTCCCTACGAGCAGTACTTC. This codes for CASSPDGLPYEQYF. The genes are TRBV6-1 and TRBJ2-7, with D tentatively TRBD2 (5 bases). The CDR3 is made up of 14 amino acids. Trimming shortened V by 6 bases and J by 2 bases, and 14 bases separated the two germline ends. Germline V gene data show CDR1 as MNHNS and CDR2 as SASEGT.

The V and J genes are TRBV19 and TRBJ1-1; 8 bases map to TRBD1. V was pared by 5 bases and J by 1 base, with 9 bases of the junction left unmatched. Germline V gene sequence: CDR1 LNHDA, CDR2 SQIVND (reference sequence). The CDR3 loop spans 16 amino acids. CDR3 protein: CASSLGTGIRNTEAFF. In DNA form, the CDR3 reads TGTGCCAGTAGTCTGGGGACAGGTATAAGGAACACTGAAGCTTTCTTT.

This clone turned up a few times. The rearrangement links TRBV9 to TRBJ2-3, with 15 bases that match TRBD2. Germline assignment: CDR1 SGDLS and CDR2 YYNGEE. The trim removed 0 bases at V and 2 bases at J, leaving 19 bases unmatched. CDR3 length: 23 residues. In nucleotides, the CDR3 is TGTGCCAGCAGCGTAGCGGGCCCCTACGGGACTAGCGGGGGGTCAGCACACACAGATACGCAGTATTTT. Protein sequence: CASSVAGPYGTSGGSAHTDTQYF.

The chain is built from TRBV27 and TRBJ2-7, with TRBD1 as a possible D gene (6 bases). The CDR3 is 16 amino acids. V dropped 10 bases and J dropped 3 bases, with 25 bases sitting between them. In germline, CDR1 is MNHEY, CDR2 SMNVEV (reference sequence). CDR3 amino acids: CATINPGTGRFYEQYF. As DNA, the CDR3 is TGTGCCACCATAAACCCCGGAACAGGGCGGTTCTACGAGCAGTACTTC.

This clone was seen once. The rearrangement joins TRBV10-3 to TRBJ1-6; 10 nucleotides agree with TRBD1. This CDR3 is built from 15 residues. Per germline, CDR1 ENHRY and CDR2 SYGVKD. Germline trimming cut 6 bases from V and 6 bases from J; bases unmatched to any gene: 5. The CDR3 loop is CAIRGDRGSNSPLHF. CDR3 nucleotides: TGTGCCATCAGGGGGGACAGGGGTAGTAATTCACCCCTCCACTTT.

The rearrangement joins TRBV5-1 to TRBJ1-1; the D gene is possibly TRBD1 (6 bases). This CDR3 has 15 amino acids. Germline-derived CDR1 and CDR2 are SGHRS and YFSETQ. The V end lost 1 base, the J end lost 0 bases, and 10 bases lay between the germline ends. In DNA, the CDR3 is TGCGCCAGCAGCTTGTTCGACAGGATGAACACTGAAGCTTTCTTT. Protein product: CASSLFDRMNTEAFF.

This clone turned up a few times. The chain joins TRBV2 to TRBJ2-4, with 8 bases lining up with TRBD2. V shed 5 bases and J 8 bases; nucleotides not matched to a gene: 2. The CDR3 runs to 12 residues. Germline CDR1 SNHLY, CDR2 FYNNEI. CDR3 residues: CASSSGGDIQYF. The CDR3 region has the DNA TGTGCCAGCAGTAGCGGGGGTGACATTCAGTACTTC.

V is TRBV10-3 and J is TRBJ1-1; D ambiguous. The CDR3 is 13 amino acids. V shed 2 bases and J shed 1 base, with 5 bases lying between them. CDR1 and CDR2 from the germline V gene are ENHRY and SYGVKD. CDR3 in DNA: TGTGCCATCAGTGAGGAGGAGAACACTGAAGCTTTCTTT. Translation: CAISEEENTEAFF.

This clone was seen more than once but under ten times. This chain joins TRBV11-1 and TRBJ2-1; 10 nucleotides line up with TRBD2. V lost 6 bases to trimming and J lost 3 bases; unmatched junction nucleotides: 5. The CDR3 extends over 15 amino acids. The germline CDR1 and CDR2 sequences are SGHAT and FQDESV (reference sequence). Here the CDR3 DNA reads TGTGCCAGCAGTCATGGGACTAGCGACTACAATGAGCAGTTCTTC. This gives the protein CASSHGTSDYNEQFF.

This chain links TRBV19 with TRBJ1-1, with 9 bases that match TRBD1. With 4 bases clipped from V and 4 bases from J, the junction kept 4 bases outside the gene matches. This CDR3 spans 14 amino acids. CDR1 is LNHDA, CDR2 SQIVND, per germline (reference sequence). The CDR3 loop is CASSTRDRATEAFF. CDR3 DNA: TGTGCCAGTAGTACTCGGGACAGGGCCACTGAAGCTTTCTTT.

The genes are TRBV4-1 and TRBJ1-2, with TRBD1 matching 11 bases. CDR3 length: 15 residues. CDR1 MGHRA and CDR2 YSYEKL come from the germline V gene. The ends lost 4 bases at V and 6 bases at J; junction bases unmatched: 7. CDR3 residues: CASSPGQGAQNGYTF. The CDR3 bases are TGCGCCAGCAGCCCAGGACAGGGGGCGCAGAATGGCTACACCTTC.

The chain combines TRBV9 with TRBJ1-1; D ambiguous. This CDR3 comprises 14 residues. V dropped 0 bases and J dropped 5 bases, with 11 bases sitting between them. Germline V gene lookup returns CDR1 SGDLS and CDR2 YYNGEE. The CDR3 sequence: CASSVGDTGTEAFF. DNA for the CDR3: TGTGCCAGCAGCGTAGGGGATACGGGGACTGAAGCTTTCTTT.

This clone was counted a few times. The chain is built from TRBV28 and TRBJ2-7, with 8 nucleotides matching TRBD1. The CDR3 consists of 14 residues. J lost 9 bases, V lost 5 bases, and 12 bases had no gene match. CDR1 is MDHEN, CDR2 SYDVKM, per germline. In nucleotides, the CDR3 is TGTGCCAGCAGTCCGACAGGGGCCCCAGGGGGGCAGTACTTC. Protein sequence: CASSPTGAPGGQYF.

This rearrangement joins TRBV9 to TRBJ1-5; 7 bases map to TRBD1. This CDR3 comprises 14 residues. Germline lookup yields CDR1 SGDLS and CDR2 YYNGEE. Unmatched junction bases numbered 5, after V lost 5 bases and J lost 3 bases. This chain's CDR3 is CASRSGTVNQPQHF. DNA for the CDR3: TGTGCCAGCAGGTCGGGGACAGTCAATCAGCCCCAGCATTTT.

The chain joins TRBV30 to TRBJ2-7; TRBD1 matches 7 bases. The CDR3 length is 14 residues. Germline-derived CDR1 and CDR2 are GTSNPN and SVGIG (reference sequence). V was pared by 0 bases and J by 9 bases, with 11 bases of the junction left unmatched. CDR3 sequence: CAWSVPGRGTVQYF. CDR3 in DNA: TGTGCCTGGAGTGTACCTGGCAGGGGGACGGTGCAGTACTTC.